This T cell receptor (beta chain) was identified during a study of esophageal squamous cell carcinoma under preoperative chemotherapy. About the research overall: Both tumor-infiltrating lymphocytes and peripheral blood T cells were profiled.

Points on this clonotype: What it recognizes is unknown.

Time point: after preoperative PTX-NDP chemotherapy. This CDR3 has 14 residues. The germline V gene has CDR1 SGHTA and CDR2 FQGNSA. Study findings and constraints: Paclitaxel-nedaplatin therapy caused immediate, substantial clonotype frequency changes. After chemotherapy, TCR diversity rose significantly in peripheral T cells but not in tumor-infiltrating lymphocytes.

A single record per CDR3 protein comes from TCRdb applying MiXCR to the PCR reads. This table holds under 13,000 distinct CDR3 sequences, roughly 60% found once. The TCR originated in a human donor with esophageal squamous cell carcinoma. The donor label of this sample is uncertain. This specimen was taken from a patient given preoperative chemotherapy. This chain connects TRBV7-2 to TRBJ2-5; TRBD1 might be the D (7 bases). The better agreement between TRBJ2-7 and the DNA end casts doubt on the J call. The CDR3 DNA follows: TGTGCCAGCAGGCGTGGCGGGACAGACTACGAGCAGTACTTC. Translating it yields CASRRGGTDYEQYF.